The T cell receptor beta chain described here comes from a study of blood T cell repertoires in COVID-19 (dated by TCRdb to 2020 to 2021). For the wider study: The collaborator samples originated in the United States, Italy and Spain and spanned the acute and convalescent phases of COVID-19. The material from the prospective study consisted of cDNA or gDNA derived from T cells, B-cell-depleted T cells, or PBMCs. Deeply sampled blood TCRbeta repertoires from subjects exposed to, actively infected with, or recovered from COVID-19 were included in the dataset. A freely available public database, intended as a resource for researchers studying the immune response to SARS-CoV-2, is where the repertoires were released. Samples came from the ongoing ImmuneRACE study (first 160 participants) plus 1,254 subjects from 6 global collaborators. The sample metadata nearly always contained a de-identified subject ID, COVID-19 status, age in years and sex. Where HLA class I and class II types were available, the types were taken from metadata supplied by the sample provider, not from assay-based typing. Here is what the overall study found, with its caveats: The amount of clinical and demographic metadata varied by source and participant and was provided uncurated.

On this clone: The antigen this receptor binds is unknown. Within one base of it there is no much larger clone, and no base qualities were kept.

Participants in the prospective study were enrolled through a virtual design, were aged about 18 to 90 years, and lived in 20 to 30 United States geographic areas. To assign participants to cohorts, the prospective study relied on clinical history that participants themselves reported in a screening survey and a study questionnaire. ImmuneRACE Cohort 3 recovered participants were defined by two consecutive negative NP/OP PCR tests, healthcare professional clearance, or symptom resolution. Each participant in the prospective study had whole blood, serum and a nasopharyngeal or oropharyngeal swab collected by mobile phlebotomists. Participants in the prospective study had the option to provide additional blood draws and questionnaires over a roughly 2-month period. Blood samples from the prospective study were shipped frozen or at room temperature prior to DNA extraction. TCRbeta CDR3 regions were amplified from genomic DNA using the immunoSEQ Assay, a bias-controlled multiplex PCR. As for the original processing: The number of nucleated cells in each sample was estimated from the amplification of reference gene primers within the assay. To quantify the absolute abundance of each unique TCRbeta CDR3 rearrangement, sequence reads were collapsed and filtered. For each sample, productive Simpson clonality was calculated as the square root of Simpson's diversity index over productive rearrangements. TCRdb mirrors the immuneACCESS table, restricted to in-frame sequences. Some clones are absent from its copies; in checked studies, under half trace to an unresolved V gene, and the reason for the others is unknown. V and J calls and clone size are those listed in that table; D and trimming were worked out from the DNA. The sample table holds over 250,000 clones, of which 75% to 95% were seen once. The top ten clones comprise 1% to 1.3% of the sample.

This sequence was found in a woman between 25 and 40 years old who had recovered from COVID-19. The sample comprised PBMCs or T cells enriched from blood (not recorded which).

The DNA is TGTGCCAGCAGAACAGGGGGCCGGAACACTGAAGCTTTCTTT. The translation is CASRTGGRNTEAFF. In this chain, TRBV6-5 is recombined with TRBJ1-1, and TRBD1 matches 9 of the central bases. After removal of 6 bases from V and 1 base from J, the junction retains 3 bases not matched to a gene. Including cysteine and phenylalanine, the CDR3 has 14 amino acids. The entry retains the CDR3 DNA only, 42 bases that are in frame from base 1. The germline V gene yields MNHEY for CDR1 and SVGAGI for CDR2.